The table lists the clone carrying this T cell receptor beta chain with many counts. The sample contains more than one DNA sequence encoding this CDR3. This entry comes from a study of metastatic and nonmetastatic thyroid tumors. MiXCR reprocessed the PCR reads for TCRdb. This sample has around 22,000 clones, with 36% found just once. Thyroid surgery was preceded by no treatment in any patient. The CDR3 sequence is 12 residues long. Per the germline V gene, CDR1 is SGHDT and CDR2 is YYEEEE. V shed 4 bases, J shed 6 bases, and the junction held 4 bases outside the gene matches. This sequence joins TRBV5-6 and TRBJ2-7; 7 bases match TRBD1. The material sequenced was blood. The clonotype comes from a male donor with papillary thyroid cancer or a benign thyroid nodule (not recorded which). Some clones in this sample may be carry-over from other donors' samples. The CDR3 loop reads CASSANRGEQYF. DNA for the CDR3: TGTGCCAGCAGCGCAAACAGGGGCGAGCAGTACTTC.